This T cell receptor beta chain was obtained from a study of CD4+ T cells in melanoma. The trim removed 11 bases at V and 3 bases at J, leaving 22 bases unmatched. There are 17 residues in the CDR3. CDR1 SNHLY and CDR2 FYNNEI come from the germline V gene. A note on this clone: Its antigen is undetermined.

Clones were read by immunoSEQ multiplex PCR, and TCRdb kept only the in-frame ones, dropping some. The data contain some 12,000 clones, less than 75% of them singletons. Study conclusions and caveats: Diverse differentiation states were reported for melanoma neoantigen-specific CD4+ T cells.

Sequenced: cells from a culture (not recorded whether cultured in vitro). The origin of this receptor is a human donor with melanoma. The J gene is TRBJ2-7, the V gene TRBV2; 7 bases fit TRBD1. The CDR3 sequence: CAYSGDRQKTNDYEQYF. CDR3 coding DNA: TGTGCCTATAGTGGGGACAGACAAAAGACTAACGACTACGAGCAGTACTTC. The entire variable domain, with the rest obtained from reference TRBV2 and TRBJ2-7, is as follows: EPEVTQTPSHQVTQMGQEVILRCVPISNHLYFYWYRQILGQKVEFLVSFYNNEISEKSEIFDDQFSVERPDGSNFTLKIRSTKLEDSAMYFCAYSGDRQKTNDYEQYFGPGTRLTVT.